This T cell receptor (beta chain) is drawn from a study of blood T cell repertoires in COVID-19. For the study at large: The United States, Italy and Spain provided the acute and convalescent COVID-19 samples. The cDNA or gDNA used as material had been derived from T cells, B-cell-depleted T cells, or PBMCs.

Study processing details: Reference gene primer amplification gave nucleated cell count estimates. Here immunoSEQ multiplex PCR was the method, and the copy in TCRdb shows in-frame clones only, minus some. The V and J calls and the clone size are those of that table, but D and trimming were determined from the DNA. There are about 340,000 clones in the sample; 65% to 85% occur only once, and 2.5% to 3% lies in the top ten. The CDR3 has 14 residues. Looked up from germline, CDR1 is SGHTA and CDR2 is FQGNSA. V dropped 4 bases and J dropped 5 bases, with 11 bases sitting between them. This clonotype was sampled from a young man with active or convalescent COVID-19. The sample was peripheral blood. The V and J genes are TRBV7-2 and TRBJ1-4; D gene uncertain. The CDR3 is CASSYSGKNEKLFF. In DNA form, the CDR3 reads TGTGCCAGCAGCTATTCCGGGAAAAATGAAAAACTGTTTTTT.